The rows below give T cell receptor beta chains drawn from one sample of a study of CD8+CD57+ T cells in acquired aplastic anemia. TCRdb reprocessed the reads with MiXCR, giving one entry per CDR3 protein. The sample holds hundreds of thousands of distinct CDR3 sequences, 55% to 70% seen once. Sequencing input: sorted CD4+, CD8+, or CD8+CD57+ T cells (not recorded which) from PBMCs. These receptor sequences come from a human donor in good health, serving as a control. Each CDR3 is given with its conserved first and last residue. D genes are given only for firm matches. Clone size, where shown, is once, few, many, or a class for clones that have expanded.

J gene: TRBJ1-6
V gene: TRBV7-2
clone size: once
D gene: -
CDR3 length: 12
CDR3 DNA: TGTGCCAGCAGCTCGGGGGTGAACGCCCTCCACTTT
CDR3 protein: CASSSGVNALHF

J gene: TRBJ1-4
V gene: TRBV7-3
clone size: -
D gene: -
CDR3 length: 13
CDR3 DNA: TGTGCCAGGGGGGGAACATTTAATGAAAAACTGTTTTTT
CDR3 protein: CARGGTFNEKLFF

J gene: TRBJ2-5
V gene: TRBV12-3/TRBV12-4
clone size: -
D gene: TRBD1
CDR3 length: 14
CDR3 DNA: TGTGCCAGCAGTTCAGGGCAGGGGGTAAAGACCCAGTACTTC
CDR3 protein: CASSSGQGVKTQYF

J gene: TRBJ2-1
V gene: TRBV7-2
clone size: -
D gene: TRBD2
CDR3 length: 15
CDR3 DNA: TGTGCCAGCAGCTTGGGACTAGCGGGGGGGCCGGTGGGGTTCTTC
CDR3 protein: CASSLGLAGGPVGFF

J gene: TRBJ2-5
V gene: TRBV13
clone size: -
D gene: -
CDR3 length: 17
CDR3 DNA: TGTGCCAGCAGCTTAACACAAGAGACCCATTTGGGAGAGACCCAGTACTTC
CDR3 protein: CASSLTQETHLGETQYF

J gene: TRBJ1-5
V gene: TRBV19
clone size: -
D gene: -
CDR3 length: 11
CDR3 DNA: TGTGCCACCCTTGGTGGTCGGCCCCAGCATTTT
CDR3 protein: CATLGGRPQHF

J gene: TRBJ2-3
V gene: TRBV20-1
clone size: many
D gene: TRBD1
CDR3 length: 15
CDR3 DNA: TGCAGTGCTCTCCTTGCGGGACAGGGGACAGATACGCAGTATTTT
CDR3 protein: CSALLAGQGTDTQYF

J gene: TRBJ1-6
V gene: TRBV7-3
clone size: -
D gene: TRBD1
CDR3 length: 14
CDR3 DNA: TGTGCCTGCGCGGGACAGCACCGTAATTCAGCCCTCCACTTT
CDR3 protein: CACAGQHRNSALHF

J gene: TRBJ2-7
V gene: TRBV9
clone size: -
D gene: -
CDR3 length: 14
CDR3 DNA: TGTGCCAGCAGCGTGGACAGTCGGGGAAACAAGCAGTACTTC
CDR3 protein: CASSVDSRGNKQYF

J gene: TRBJ2-7
V gene: TRBV7-2
clone size: -
D gene: TRBD1
CDR3 length: 13
CDR3 DNA: TGTGCCAGCAGCTTAGCCCGGACAGGAGAGCAGTACTTC
CDR3 protein: CASSLARTGEQYF

J gene: TRBJ2-1
V gene: TRBV12-3/TRBV12-4
clone size: -
D gene: TRBD2
CDR3 length: 16
CDR3 DNA: TGTGCCAGCAGTGGAGGACTAGCGGGGGGTACCAATGAGCAGTTCTTC
CDR3 protein: CASSGGLAGGTNEQFF

J gene: TRBJ2-1
V gene: TRBV29-1
clone size: -
D gene: TRBD2
CDR3 length: 14
CDR3 DNA: TGCAGCGCCCCGACTAGCGGGGGGTACAATGAGCAGTTCTTC
CDR3 protein: CSAPTSGGYNEQFF

J gene: TRBJ1-3
V gene: TRBV20-1
clone size: -
D gene: -
CDR3 length: 16
CDR3 DNA: TGCAGTGCTAGCCCCCCCGGACATGCTGGGGGAAACACCATATATTTT
CDR3 protein: CSASPPGHAGGNTIYF

J gene: TRBJ1-5
V gene: TRBV7-2
clone size: -
D gene: -
CDR3 length: 13
CDR3 DNA: TGTGCCAGCAGCCCAGGGGTTTTGGTAACTGAAGCTTTC
CDR3 protein: CASSPGVLVTEAF

J gene: TRBJ1-6
V gene: TRBV5-5
clone size: -
D gene: -
CDR3 length: 12
CDR3 DNA: TGTGCCAGCAGCCCCTGTGCGAGTCACCTCCACTTT
CDR3 protein: CASSPCASHLHF

J gene: TRBJ2-7
V gene: TRBV20-1
clone size: -
D gene: TRBD1
CDR3 length: 14
CDR3 DNA: TGCAGTGCCGAGGACAGGGCGGGTGAAAACGAGCAGTACTTC
CDR3 protein: CSAEDRAGENEQYF

J gene: TRBJ2-7
V gene: TRBV12-3/TRBV12-4
clone size: -
D gene: -
CDR3 length: 12
CDR3 DNA: TGTGCCAGCAGCACCACCTCCTACGAGCAGTACTTC
CDR3 protein: CASSTTSYEQYF

J gene: TRBJ2-1
V gene: TRBV5-1
clone size: -
D gene: -
CDR3 length: 15
CDR3 DNA: TGTGCCATCAGCGCCCGTAAAGGGGAGCTCAATGAGCAGTTCTTC
CDR3 protein: CAISARKGELNEQFF

J gene: TRBJ2-7
V gene: TRBV14
clone size: many
D gene: -
CDR3 length: 15
CDR3 DNA: TGTGCCAGCAGCCAAGAGTCCCAGGTCGGATACGAGCAGTACTTC
CDR3 protein: CASSQESQVGYEQYF

J gene: TRBJ2-7
V gene: TRBV12-3/TRBV12-4
clone size: -
D gene: -
CDR3 length: 15
CDR3 DNA: TGTGCCAGCAGTACAGATACCGCAGGGCCGCACGAGCAGTACTTC
CDR3 protein: CASSTDTAGPHEQYF

J gene: TRBJ2-5
V gene: TRBV7-8
clone size: -
D gene: TRBD1
CDR3 length: 16
CDR3 DNA: TGTGCCAGCAGCTTATCGACAGGGGCGTTCCAAGAGACCCAGTACTTC
CDR3 protein: CASSLSTGAFQETQYF

J gene: TRBJ2-1
V gene: TRBV7-9
clone size: -
D gene: TRBD2
CDR3 length: 18
CDR3 DNA: TGTGCCAGCAGCTTAGATGGGTCACTAGCGGGGGGGCTGAATGAGCAGTTCTTC
CDR3 protein: CASSLDGSLAGGLNEQFF

J gene: TRBJ2-1
V gene: TRBV7-2
clone size: many
D gene: TRBD2
CDR3 length: 15
CDR3 DNA: TGTGCCAGCAGCCCCCGACCCCTAGCGGGCAATGAGCAGTTCTTC
CDR3 protein: CASSPRPLAGNEQFF

J gene: TRBJ2-2
V gene: TRBV29-1
clone size: few
D gene: -
CDR3 length: 13
CDR3 DNA: TGCAGCGCTGGCCAGGGAGGCACCGGGGGGCTGTTTTTT
CDR3 protein: CSAGQGGTGGLFF

J gene: TRBJ2-2
V gene: TRBV7-3
clone size: -
D gene: -
CDR3 length: 16
CDR3 DNA: TGTGCCAGCAGCTTAGATATCGGCAGCAACACCGGGGAGCTGTTTTTT
CDR3 protein: CASSLDIGSNTGELFF

J gene: TRBJ1-2
V gene: TRBV13
clone size: many
D gene: -
CDR3 length: 14
CDR3 DNA: TGTGCCAGCAGCCGTACCGGGGGGTTGGGCGGCTACACCTTC
CDR3 protein: CASSRTGGLGGYTF

J gene: TRBJ2-6
V gene: TRBV5-4
clone size: -
D gene: -
CDR3 length: 16
CDR3 DNA: TGTGCCAGCAGCGCACGGAGCCGTTCTGGGGCCAACGTCCTGACTTTC
CDR3 protein: CASSARSRSGANVLTF

J gene: TRBJ1-4
V gene: TRBV7-9
clone size: many
D gene: -
CDR3 length: 15
CDR3 DNA: TGTGCCAGCAGCTCTGACTCCTCCGGGAGTGAAAAACTGTTTTTT
CDR3 protein: CASSSDSSGSEKLFF

J gene: TRBJ2-7
V gene: TRBV7-2
clone size: -
D gene: -
CDR3 length: 15
CDR3 DNA: TGTGCCAGCAGACAAGTTACAGGAGGCTCCTACGAGCAGCACTTC
CDR3 protein: CASRQVTGGSYEQHF

J gene: TRBJ2-3
V gene: TRBV5-1
clone size: -
D gene: -
CDR3 length: 13
CDR3 DNA: TGCGCCAGCAGCTTGGCCTCCGGGGTGGAGCAGTATTTT
CDR3 protein: CASSLASGVEQYF

J gene: TRBJ2-3
V gene: TRBV7-7
clone size: -
D gene: TRBD2
CDR3 length: 14
CDR3 DNA: TGTGCTAGCAGCCAAGGCCACGGGGGGGGAACGAACTATTTT
CDR3 protein: CASSQGHGGGTNYF

J gene: TRBJ1-2
V gene: TRBV13
clone size: -
D gene: -
CDR3 length: 15
CDR3 DNA: TGTGCCAGCAGCCTCTCGGACAGTACCAACTATGGCTACACCTTC
CDR3 protein: CASSLSDSTNYGYTF

J gene: TRBJ2-7
V gene: TRBV20-1
clone size: few
D gene: TRBD1
CDR3 length: 15
CDR3 DNA: TGCAGTGCCGCCAACCCCCGGGACAGGGGCCACGAGCAGTACTTC
CDR3 protein: CSAANPRDRGHEQYF

J gene: TRBJ2-6
V gene: TRBV5-1
clone size: -
D gene: TRBD2
CDR3 length: 15
CDR3 DNA: TGCGCCAGCAGCTTAGCGGGGACCGAGGCCAACGTCCTGACTTTC
CDR3 protein: CASSLAGTEANVLTF

J gene: TRBJ1-1
V gene: TRBV7-6
clone size: -
D gene: -
CDR3 length: 14
CDR3 DNA: TGTGCCAGCAGCGTGGGACTATCGGATATTGACGGATACTTT
CDR3 protein: CASSVGLSDIDGYF

J gene: TRBJ2-3
V gene: TRBV7-3
clone size: -
D gene: -
CDR3 length: 15
CDR3 DNA: TGTGCCAGCAGCTTAACCGGGGAAGAGACCCAGTACTTCTATTTT
CDR3 protein: CASSLTGEETQYFYF

J gene: TRBJ1-5
V gene: TRBV4-1
clone size: -
D gene: -
CDR3 length: 13
CDR3 DNA: TGCGCCAGCAGCAGTTTACAGAATCAGCCCCAGCATTTT
CDR3 protein: CASSSLQNQPQHF

J gene: TRBJ1-2
V gene: TRBV25-1
clone size: few
D gene: TRBD1
CDR3 length: 15
CDR3 DNA: TGTGCCAGCAGTGGCCGGGACAGAAATAACTATGGCTACGCCTTC
CDR3 protein: CASSGRDRNNYGYAF

J gene: TRBJ1-1
V gene: TRBV20-1
clone size: -
D gene: -
CDR3 length: 11
CDR3 DNA: TGCAGTGCTGGGGGGGGGACTGAAGCTTTCTTT
CDR3 protein: CSAGGGTEAFF

J gene: TRBJ2-7
V gene: TRBV20-1
clone size: -
D gene: -
CDR3 length: 12
CDR3 DNA: TGCAGTGCTAGAATGATGGGATACGAGCAGTACTTC
CDR3 protein: CSARMMGYEQYF

J gene: TRBJ2-7
V gene: TRBV5-1
clone size: -
D gene: -
CDR3 length: 12
CDR3 DNA: TGCGCCAGCAGCTTGGACAGAGGCGAGGAGTACTTC
CDR3 protein: CASSLDRGEEYF

J gene: TRBJ2-3
V gene: TRBV7-3
clone size: -
D gene: TRBD2
CDR3 length: 15
CDR3 DNA: TGTGCCAGCAGCGCCGCGGGGGGCCTTTTGGTTACGCAGTATTTT
CDR3 protein: CASSAAGGLLVTQYF

J gene: TRBJ1-1
V gene: TRBV7-2
clone size: -
D gene: -
CDR3 length: 14
CDR3 DNA: TGTGCCAGCAGCCTAAATGGTCGGGGGTACGAAGCTTTCTTT
CDR3 protein: CASSLNGRGYEAFF

J gene: TRBJ2-7
V gene: TRBV7-3
clone size: -
D gene: -
CDR3 length: 15
CDR3 DNA: TGCGCCAGCAGGGGCGGCCGGGGGACCTACGAGCAGTACTACTTC
CDR3 protein: CASRGGRGTYEQYYF

J gene: TRBJ2-7
V gene: TRBV7-2
clone size: few
D gene: TRBD2
CDR3 length: 15
CDR3 DNA: TGTGCCAGCAGCCAGGCGGTAGCGGGGATGGGCGAGCAGTACTTC
CDR3 protein: CASSQAVAGMGEQYF

J gene: TRBJ2-1
V gene: TRBV12-3/TRBV12-4
clone size: -
D gene: -
CDR3 length: 17
CDR3 DNA: TGTGCCAGCAGTCATGCCCCATCGGGGGAGCTCTACAATGAGCAGTTCTTC
CDR3 protein: CASSHAPSGELYNEQFF